The 5 T cell receptor beta chains below were found in one sample sequenced in a study of shared clonotypes between healthy human individuals. This table comes from immunoSEQ multiplex PCR, and its TCRdb copy is limited to in-frame clones, with some not included. Among 2 million or so clones listed, approximately 94% were seen once. Cells designated naive CD8 were CD45RO-negative and were positively selected for CCR7, with terminally differentiated effector memory CD45RA+ cells excluded. The sample consisted of naive CD8+ T cells sorted from blood. Receptors were obtained from a man aged 18 to 29 in good health.

The chain uses TRBV11-2 and TRBJ1-1, with D possibly matching TRBD1 (6 bases). This CDR3 region has 15 residues. Between the trimmed V and J ends, which lost 3 bases and 1 base, there was a span of 12 bases. From germline, CDR1 is SGHAT and CDR2 FQNNGV. CDR3 in amino acids: CASSFLRQANTEAFF. The CDR3 DNA reads TGTGCCAGCAGCTTCCTCCGACAGGCGAACACTGAAGCTTTCTTT.

The chain carries TRBV30 and TRBJ2-7; 9 bases match TRBD1. The germline CDR1 and CDR2 sequences are GTSNPN and SVGIG (reference sequence). The CDR3 runs to 15 residues. Germline trimming cut 4 bases from V and 3 bases from J; bases unmatched to any gene: 10. The CDR3 bases are TGTGCCTGGATCGCCCCGGGACAGGGCTTCTACGAGCAGTACTTC. This gives the protein CAWIAPGQGFYEQYF.

The chain has TRBV13 and TRBJ2-7; perhaps TRBD2 as D (6 bases). Trimming stripped 5 bases from V and 4 bases from J, with 15 bases between. The CDR3 has 14 residues. Germline V CDR1 and CDR2: PRHDT, FYEKMQ (reference sequence). As DNA, the CDR3 is TGTGCCAGCAGCGGAAAGGCAGGGAGGTACGAGCAGTACTTC. It specifies CASSGKAGRYEQYF.

V gene TRBV2 combines with J gene TRBJ1-5, with D unresolved. CDR1 SNHLY and CDR2 FYNNEI come from the germline V gene. Trimming removed 6 bases at V and 3 bases at J, with 6 bases between. This CDR3 spans 12 amino acids. CDR3 residues: CASRDFNQPQHF. The CDR3 bases are TGTGCCAGCAGGGACTTCAATCAGCCCCAGCATTTT. Full variable domain (rest looked up from reference TRBV2 and TRBJ1-5): EPEVTQTPSHQVTQMGQEVILRCVPISNHLYFYWYRQILGQKVEFLVSFYNNEISEKSEIFDDQFSVERPDGSNFTLKIRSTKLEDSAMYFCASRDFNQPQHFGDGTRLSIL.

The chain links TRBV4-3 to TRBJ2-7; 7 nucleotides agree with TRBD1. CDR1 and CDR2 (germline): LGHNA, YSLEER. Trimming at V came to 2 bases and at J to 6 bases, leaving 4 bases not matched to a gene. The CDR3 is 13 amino acids. CDR3 sequence reads: CASSQFQGVEQYF. The CDR3 coding sequence is TGCGCCAGCAGCCAATTCCAGGGGGTCGAGCAGTACTTC.